The 19 T cell receptor beta chains given below trace back to one sample, sequenced in a study of CD8 T cells in Susac syndrome. RNA was extracted with the RNeasy kit, and a quantity of about 0.45 to 1 ug was reverse transcribed using random hexamers. TCRdb re-analysed the immunoSEQ multiplex PCR reads in MiXCR, keeping a single row per CDR3 protein. The sample consists of 250,000 to 300,000 distinct CDR3 sequences, 70% to 90% of them appearing once. Input material: CD8+ T cells from PBMCs. The source of these receptors is a human donor with multiple sclerosis.

This sequence joins TRBV5-4 and TRBJ2-7; 14 bases fit TRBD2. The germline V gene encodes CDR1 SGHNT and CDR2 YYREEE (reference sequence). The V gene end was trimmed by 3 bases and the J gene end by 4 bases; junction bases not matched to a gene: 9. The CDR3 consists of 17 residues. DNA for the CDR3: TGTGCCAGCAGCTCGCATGGACTAGCGGGGGGTCCGTACGAGCAGTACTTC. Translating it yields CASSSHGLAGGPYEQYF. The full variable domain, completed using reference TRBV5-4 and TRBJ2-7, is ETGVTQSPTHLIKTRGQQVTLRCSSQSGHNTVSWYQQALGQGPQFIFQYYREEENGRGNFPPRFSGLQFPNYSSELNVNALELDDSALYLCASSSHGLAGGPYEQYFGPGTRLTVT.

J is TRBJ1-2 and V is TRBV30; D gene ambiguous. Germline lookup yields CDR1 GTSNPN and CDR2 SVGIG (reference sequence). Trimming shortened V by 5 bases and J by 4 bases, and 14 bases separated the two germline ends. CDR3 length: 13 amino acids. The CDR3 coding sequence is TGTGCCTGGGCTTGGACGGAAGGCTATGGCTACACCTTC. Residues: CAWAWTEGYGYTF.

This clonotype has a single count. Here the CDR3 reads CASSQDPDSYNVDIQYF. CDR3 nucleotide sequence: TGCGCCAGCAGCCAAGACCCCGACAGTTATAATGTGGACATTCAGTACTTC. The gene calls are TRBV4-1 and TRBJ2-4; TRBD1 is a possible D gene (5 bases). The CDR3 is made up of 17 amino acids. Trimming cost V 0 bases and J 8 bases, with 20 bases left between them. Germline loops: CDR1 MGHRA, CDR2 YSYEKL.

V gene TRBV20-1 combines with J gene TRBJ1-2; unclear D gene. Germline V gene sequence: CDR1 DFQATT, CDR2 SNEGSKA (reference sequence). The CDR3 loop spans 14 amino acids. V was shortened by 5 bases and J by 4 bases, with 17 bases between the two germline ends. For the CDR3, the DNA is TGCAGTGCTCTAGAGGCGGCCAGTAGCTATGGCTACACCTTC. Protein product: CSALEAASSYGYTF.

The chain uses TRBV20-1 and TRBJ2-5; D unclear. The germline gives CDR1 DFQATT, CDR2 SNEGSKA (reference sequence). The CDR3 extends over 10 amino acids. The germline V and J ends were trimmed by 7 bases and 4 bases, with 7 bases remaining between them. CDR3: CSDPLETQYF. The CDR3 nucleotides read TGCAGTGACCCCCTAGAGACCCAGTACTTC.

This chain joins TRBV4-3 and TRBJ2-7; TRBD1 aligns across 7 bases. Germline-derived CDR1 and CDR2 are LGHNA and YSLEER. The V gene end was trimmed by 0 bases and the J gene end by 2 bases; junction bases not matched to a gene: 4. The CDR3 is 15 amino acids. DNA for the CDR3: TGCGCCAGCAGCCAAGACGACAGGGCCACCTACGAGCAGTACTTC. This translates into CASSQDDRATYEQYF.

The V gene is TRBV19, the J gene TRBJ1-1, with D perhaps TRBD1 (6 bases). Germline V lookup: CDR1 LNHDA, CDR2 SQIVND (reference sequence). This CDR3 is 12 amino acids long. V was trimmed by 6 bases and J by 1 base, leaving 6 bases between them. This chain's CDR3 is CASRTGNTEAFF. The DNA for the CDR3 is TGTGCCAGTAGGACAGGGAACACTGAAGCTTTCTTT.

This chain uses TRBV6-6 with TRBJ2-5, with 8 bases identical to TRBD2. V lost 0 bases, J lost 2 bases, and 5 bases stayed unmatched. CDR1 is MNHNY and CDR2 is SVGAGI in the germline V gene (reference sequence). This CDR3 contains 16 residues. CDR3 sequence: CASSYSSASGQETQYF. In DNA, the CDR3 is TGTGCCAGCAGTTACTCCTCCGCTAGCGGGCAAGAGACCCAGTACTTC.

The rearrangement links TRBV2 to TRBJ2-1, with 11 bases matching TRBD2. The CDR3 spans 17 residues. Trimming took 3 bases from V and 4 from J; bases not matched to a gene: 8. In germline, CDR1 is SNHLY, CDR2 FYNNEI. CDR3: CASSDPIAGGRYNEQFF. The CDR3 coding sequence is TGTGCCAGCAGTGACCCAATAGCGGGGGGGCGGTACAATGAGCAGTTCTTC.

CDR3 sequence: CASSTQLSPYEQYF. The CDR3 DNA reads TGTGCCAGTAGTACCCAACTATCCCCCTACGAGCAGTACTTC. The rearrangement uses TRBV19 and TRBJ2-7, with D unclear. The CDR3 extends over 14 amino acids. Germline-derived CDR1 and CDR2 are LNHDA and SQIVND (reference sequence). Trimming stripped 4 bases from V and 2 bases from J, with 12 bases between.

The chain joins TRBV2 to TRBJ2-7, with D hard to call. The length of the CDR3 is 12 residues. In germline, CDR1 is SNHLY, CDR2 FYNNEI. V dropped 2 bases and J dropped 1 base, with 3 bases sitting between them. The CDR3 is CASSEPSYEQYF. The CDR3 DNA follows: TGTGCCAGCAGTGAACCATCCTACGAGCAGTACTTC. The whole variable domain, filled in from reference TRBV2 and TRBJ2-7, reads EPEVTQTPSHQVTQMGQEVILRCVPISNHLYFYWYRQILGQKVEFLVSFYNNEISEKSEIFDDQFSVERPDGSNFTLKIRSTKLEDSAMYFCASSEPSYEQYFGPGTRLTVT.

This clonotype was picked up one time. The rearrangement uses TRBV4-1 and TRBJ1-2; D unclear. Germline lookup yields CDR1 MGHRA and CDR2 YSYEKL. Trimming cost V 1 base and J 6 bases, with 18 bases left between them. This CDR3 contains 16 residues. As DNA, the CDR3 is TGCGCCAGCAGCCAAGTTGTGCGGCCTAACTGGGATGGCTACACCTTC. Its translation is CASSQVVRPNWDGYTF.

The chain combines TRBV6-5 with TRBJ1-4, with TRBD1 as a possible D gene (6 bases). This CDR3 region has 16 residues. CDR1 and CDR2 from the germline V gene are MNHEY and SVGAGI. With 2 bases removed from V and 5 bases from J, the gap between germline ends came to 15 bases. CDR3 sequence: CASSYGSGAENEKLFF. The CDR3 DNA reads TGTGCCAGCAGTTACGGATCAGGGGCCGAAAATGAAAAACTGTTTTTT.

The genes are TRBV28 and TRBJ1-6; D gene ambiguous. This CDR3 has 14 residues. Germline loops: CDR1 MDHEN, CDR2 SYDVKM. The ends were cut back, 7 bases at V and 5 bases at J, with 12 bases in the middle. Here the CDR3 DNA reads TGTGCCAGCACCCTGGACGGGGATAATTCACCCCTCCACTTT. Protein: CASTLDGDNSPLHF.

This chain links TRBV12-3 or TRBV12-4 with TRBJ1-1; no clear D gene. V shed 2 bases and J shed 7 bases, with 5 bases lying between them. This CDR3 comprises 11 residues. Written as DNA, the CDR3 is TGTGCCAGCAGTTTACGGTATGAAGCTTTCTTT. Translated: CASSLRYEAFF.

The J gene is TRBJ1-2, the V gene TRBV6-5, with D perhaps matching TRBD1 (6 bases). The CDR3 covers 11 residues. Trimming removed 10 bases at V and 7 bases at J, with 13 bases between. Germline assignment: CDR1 MNHEY and CDR2 SVGAGI. The CDR3 nucleotides are TGTGCCACTCAACAGGGCGGTGGCTACACCTTC. This translates into CATQQGGGYTF.

The V and J genes are TRBV27 and TRBJ2-6; no clear D gene. Germline CDR1 MNHEY, CDR2 SMNVEV (reference sequence). The CDR3 extends over 15 amino acids. V shed 6 bases and J shed 5 bases, with 14 bases lying between them. Here the CDR3 reads CASSLTNTRANVLTF. CDR3 nucleotides: TGTGCCAGCAGCCTTACAAACACCCGGGCCAACGTCCTGACTTTC. The full variable domain, rest sourced from reference TRBV27 and TRBJ2-6, is EAQVTQNPRYLITVTGKKLTVTCSQNMNHEYMSWYRQDPGLGLRQIYYSMNVEVTDKGDVPEGYKVSRKEKRNFPLILESPSPNQTSLYFCASSLTNTRANVLTFGAGSRLTVL.

This clonotype was observed a single time. This chain joins TRBV28 and TRBJ2-2; 10 positions match TRBD2. This CDR3 has 15 amino acids. CDR1 is MDHEN, CDR2 SYDVKM, per germline. The V and J ends lost 3 bases and 8 bases, in that order; junction bases with no gene match: 6. CDR3 loop: CASSFLTTSGGELFF. CDR3 nucleotide sequence: TGTGCCAGCAGTTTCCTGACGACTAGCGGGGGGGAGCTGTTTTTT.

This rearrangement joins TRBV11-2 to TRBJ2-5; TRBD1 matches 11 bases. This CDR3 comprises 16 residues. Germline CDR1 and CDR2: SGHAT and FQNNGV. V shed 5 bases, J shed 4 bases, and the junction held 9 bases outside the gene matches. CDR3 nucleotide sequence: TGTGCCAGCAGCGGCGGGGGGACAGGGGGTCGAGAGACCCAGTACTTC. Its translation is CASSGGGTGGRETQYF.